The 16 T cell receptor beta chains below all came from one sample that was sequenced in a study of CD8 T cells in Susac syndrome. RNA was extracted with the RNeasy kit, and a quantity of roughly 0.5 to 1 ug was reverse transcribed using random hexamers. TCRdb reprocessed the immunoSEQ multiplex PCR reads via MiXCR and lists one record per CDR3 protein. The sample yields 150,000 to 200,000 distinct CDR3 sequences, 85% to 95% seen once. What was sequenced was CD4+ T cells from PBMCs. The receptor source for this set is a human donor in good health.

The chain carries TRBV29-1 and TRBJ2-2, with D hard to call. Trimming took off 7 bases at V and 6 bases at J, with 12 bases between the two ends. The CDR3 contains 12 residues. CDR1 and CDR2 from the germline V gene are SQVTM and ANQGSEA. Here the CDR3 DNA reads TGCAGCGGGTGGTTTGGCGCCGGGGAGCTGTTTTTT. Translating gives CSGWFGAGELFF.

The chain links TRBV7-4 to TRBJ1-4; D may be TRBD1 (5 bases). CDR1 SGHVT and CDR2 SQSDAQ come from the germline V gene. V was shortened by 7 bases and J by 8 bases, with 23 bases between the two germline ends. This CDR3 is 16 amino acids long. CDR3 coding DNA: TGTGCCAGCACCGTCGGTCGGGGCGCCGGAGGGGAAAAACTGTTTTTT. Its protein product is CASTVGRGAGGEKLFF.

The J gene is TRBJ1-2, the V gene TRBV3-1; D is possibly TRBD1 (6 bases). The CDR3 is 16 amino acids. Germline values: CDR1 LGHDT, CDR2 YNNKEL (reference sequence). The V end was cut by 4 bases, the J end by 8 bases, with 23 bases between. In DNA form, the CDR3 reads TGTGCCAGCAGCCGCTTGAGACAGGCCGAGTTCGGCGGCTACACCTTC. Amino acids: CASSRLRQAEFGGYTF.

This clonotype was seen once. The chain carries TRBV6-2 or TRBV6-3 and TRBJ2-2, with a possible D match to TRBD1 (5 bases). V lost 8 bases, J lost 1 base, and 11 bases lay in between. The CDR3 is 14 residues long. Germline CDR1 reads MNHEY; CDR2 reads SVGEGT. The CDR3 protein is CASVYQGNTGELFF. The CDR3, as DNA: TGTGCCAGCGTTTACCAGGGGAACACCGGGGAGCTGTTTTTT.

The chain is built from TRBV28 and TRBJ1-2, with TRBD1 as a possible D gene (5 bases). This CDR3 region has 12 residues. Germline assignment: CDR1 MDHEN and CDR2 SYDVKM. V lost 5 bases, J lost 6 bases, and 10 bases lay in between. The CDR3 nucleotides are TGTGCCAGCAGTCCCAGGGTACATGGCTACACCTTC. Residues: CASSPRVHGYTF.

This clonotype came up once. CDR3 sequence: CASSYVTGGSYEQYF. The CDR3 DNA follows: TGTGCCAGCAGCTACGTGACAGGGGGCAGCTACGAGCAGTACTTC. The chain employs TRBV6-5 and TRBJ2-7; 10 nucleotides agree with TRBD1. The CDR3 has 15 amino acids. The germline V gene has CDR1 MNHEY and CDR2 SVGAGI. V lost 6 bases and J lost 3; bases outside the gene matches: 8.

The chain has TRBV4-2 and TRBJ1-5; D not resolved. This CDR3 region has 17 residues. Germline lookup yields CDR1 LGHNA and CDR2 YNFKEQ. The V gene lost 0 bases and the J gene lost 5 bases, with 17 bases spanning the gap. The CDR3 nucleotides are TGTGCCAGCAGCCAAGAGCCGACGGGAGCGGCTGATCAGCCCCAGCATTTT. Its translation is CASSQEPTGAADQPQHF.

The CDR3 loop reads CASSSTGGPGTEAFF. The CDR3 DNA sequence: TGTGCCAGCAGCTCGACAGGGGGGCCGGGCACTGAAGCTTTCTTT. The chain is built from TRBV11-1 and TRBJ1-1, with TRBD1 matching over 9 bases. CDR1 SGHAT and CDR2 FQDESV come from the germline V gene (reference sequence). With V trimmed by 4 bases and J by 4 bases, 7 bases remained unmatched. This CDR3 contains 15 residues.

This chain connects TRBV3-1 to TRBJ1-1, with a weak D call TRBD1 (6 bases). The germline gives CDR1 LGHDT, CDR2 YNNKEL (reference sequence). The CDR3 extends over 12 amino acids. V gave up 4 bases and J gave up 9 bases, with 12 bases separating them. CDR3 in DNA: TGTGCCAGCAGCCCGGACAGTTTTAAAGCTTTCTTT. It specifies CASSPDSFKAFF.

The rearrangement links TRBV15 to TRBJ2-6; D gene uncertain. Germline values: CDR1 LNHNV, CDR2 YYDKDF (reference sequence). Deletions cut 5 bases from V and 4 bases from J, with 15 bases between. The CDR3 runs 16 residues. The CDR3 loop reads CATSHGHLTGANVLTF. CDR3 coding DNA: TGTGCCACCAGCCATGGGCACCTTACAGGGGCCAACGTCCTGACTTTC.

This clonotype was found once. This rearrangement joins TRBV5-6 to TRBJ2-4; TRBD2 matches at 8 bases. V shed 3 bases and J 9 bases; nucleotides not matched to a gene: 2. The CDR3 extends over 12 amino acids. Germline V CDR1 and CDR2: SGHDT, YYEEEE. CDR3 bases: TGTGCCAGCAGCTACGGGAGGGGCATTCAGTACTTC. This sequence encodes CASSYGRGIQYF.

This rearrangement joins TRBV3-1 to TRBJ2-7; D remains ambiguous. V lost 4 bases, J lost 2 bases, and 9 bases lay in between. The CDR3 is 13 residues long. CDR1 and CDR2 from the germline V gene are LGHDT and YNNKEL (reference sequence). CDR3 sequence: CASSRGSAYEQYV. DNA for the CDR3: TGTGCCAGCAGCCGCGGCAGTGCCTACGAGCAGTACGTC.

The gene calls are TRBV2 and TRBJ2-2; 8 nucleotides match TRBD1. The CDR3 extends over 15 amino acids. With V trimmed by 4 bases and J by 6 bases, 7 bases remained unmatched. Germline CDR1 is SNHLY and CDR2 is FYNNEI. For the CDR3, the DNA is TGTGCCAGCAGTGTAGACAGGGGTGTTCCCGGGGAGCTGTTTTTT. It codes for CASSVDRGVPGELFF.

Points on this clonotype: A junction end diverges from the germline sequence, so it may reflect a read error. The chain couples TRBV12-3 or TRBV12-4 to TRBJ2-1; the match to TRBD1 covers 7 bases. This CDR3 spans 15 amino acids. CDR3 sequence reads: CASRLEGGPNDEQFF. The DNA of the CDR3 is TGTGCCAGCAGGTTAGAAGGGGGCCCCAACGATGAGCAGTTCTTC.

V gene TRBV14 combines with J gene TRBJ2-5; D is ambiguous. V lost 1 base and J 1 base, leaving 10 bases between the germline ends. The CDR3 totals 15 residues. Germline loops: CDR1 SGHDN, CDR2 FVKESK. Here the CDR3 DNA reads TGTGCCAGCAGCCAAGGCCAAGGATCCCAAGAGACCCAGTACTTC. Protein sequence: CASSQGQGSQETQYF.

V and J are TRBV29-1 and TRBJ2-7; no firm D call. Trimming shortened V by 3 bases and J by 2 bases, and 11 bases separated the two germline ends. CDR3 size: 13 residues. From germline, CDR1 is SQVTM and CDR2 ANQGSEA. The CDR3 bases are TGCAGCGTTGACCTCGGACCTACCTACGAGCAGTACTTC. Protein product: CSVDLGPTYEQYF.